The next 18 T cell receptor beta chains were all read from a single sample in a study of T cells in pancreatic ductal adenocarcinoma. Assay used: immunoSEQ multiplex PCR; TCRdb lists only in-frame clones, some missing. The sample records around 2,500 clones, roughly 84% being singletons. The selected patients with pancreatic ductal adenocarcinoma had surgery but no neoadjuvant therapy. The sample comprised pancreatic tumor tissue. The receptors come from a human donor with pancreatic ductal adenocarcinoma.

The chain joins TRBV5-1 to TRBJ2-1, with 7 bases fitting TRBD1. Losses at the gene ends were 3 bases for V and 2 bases for J; bases not matched to a gene: 8. Germline V gene sequence: CDR1 SGHRS, CDR2 YFSETQ. CDR3 length equals 16 residues. The CDR3 DNA reads TGCGCCAGCAGCTCGCCCCCGGGACAGACCTACAATGAGCAGTTCTTC. Translating gives CASSSPPGQTYNEQFF.

To note about this clone: One junction end does not reproduce the germline sequence, and a read error may be involved. This sequence joins TRBV4-3 and TRBJ2-1, with 9 nucleotides matching TRBD2. CDR3 length: 16 amino acids. CDR1 and CDR2 from the germline V gene are LGHNA and YSLEER. The CDR3 protein is CASSQAITAGLASYLF. The CDR3 DNA sequence: TGCGCCAGCAGCCAAGCCATAACCGCGGGACTAGCCTCTTACCTCTTC.

V and J are TRBV5-1 and TRBJ2-7; possibly TRBD2 for D (5 bases). Germline CDR1 and CDR2: SGHRS and YFSETQ. The length of the CDR3 is 14 residues. V lost 4 bases and J lost 4, with 15 bases in between. CDR3 DNA sequence: TGCGCCAGCAGCCCCGGGATTCAAACTTACGAGCAGTACTTC. Its protein product is CASSPGIQTYEQYF.

This clone was seen once. CDR3: CASNPGTSGRGTDTQYF. DNA for the CDR3: TGTGCCAGCAACCCCGGGACTAGCGGGAGGGGCACAGATACGCAGTATTTT. The V call is TRBV21-1, the J call TRBJ2-3; the table's TRBD2 call for D was not verified on the DNA. TRBV21-1 is noted as a pseudogene. This CDR3 is 17 amino acids long.

The gene calls are TRBV15 and TRBJ2-7; 8 positions match TRBD2. This CDR3 contains 17 residues. CDR1 is LNHNV and CDR2 is YYDKDF in the germline V gene (reference sequence). The junction had 16 bases not matched to a gene; V was cut back by 4 bases and J by 5 bases. CDR3 amino acids: CATSTGLAGTFVDEQYF. The CDR3 coding sequence is TGTGCCACCAGCACGGGGTTAGCGGGAACCTTTGTGGACGAGCAGTACTTC.

The chain recombines TRBV6-1 with TRBJ2-3; D gene ambiguous. This CDR3 is 14 amino acids long. Trimming removed 10 bases from V and 2 bases from J, with 16 bases in between. Germline V gene data show CDR1 as MNHNS and CDR2 as SASEGT. The CDR3 DNA follows: TGTGCCACCATAAGCAGGTTGACCACAGATACGCAGTATTTT. Its translation is CATISRLTTDTQYF.

This sequence joins TRBV5-1 and TRBJ2-3, with 9 nucleotides matching TRBD2. The CDR3 runs 18 residues. Trimming cost V 0 bases and J 2 bases; bases outside gene matches: 10. The germline gives CDR1 SGHRS, CDR2 YFSETQ. The CDR3 sequence: CASSLEGLALNPTDTQYF. CDR3 DNA sequence: TGCGCCAGCAGCTTGGAGGGACTAGCCCTAAATCCCACAGATACGCAGTATTTT.

This sequence joins TRBV11-3 and TRBJ1-1; D unclear. Trimming left V 1 base short and J 5 bases short, with 8 bases between. The CDR3 has 13 amino acids. CDR1 and CDR2 (germline): SGHNT, YENEEA. The CDR3 loop reads CASSLGTGTEAFF. The CDR3, as DNA: TGTGCCAGCAGCTTAGGCACCGGGACTGAAGCTTTCTTT.

The chain combines TRBV18 with TRBJ2-5, with D maybe TRBD2 (5 bases). Per the germline V gene, CDR1 is KGHSH and CDR2 is LQKENI. Trimming took off 1 base at V and 11 bases at J, with 11 bases between the two ends. This CDR3 is built from 12 residues. CDR3 loop: CASSPLTGEQYF. In DNA, the CDR3 is TGTGCCAGCTCACCACTCACCGGGGAGCAGTACTTC.

The rearrangement joins TRBV18 to TRBJ2-7; D is possibly TRBD2 (6 bases). CDR3 size: 16 residues. V was cut by 0 bases and J by 0 bases, with 12 bases left in between. The germline V gene encodes CDR1 KGHSH and CDR2 LQKENI. The CDR3 DNA reads as TGTGCCAGCTCACCACCGGGGGGAGGCCGCTCCTACGAGCAGTACTTC. It translates to CASSPPGGGRSYEQYF.

A single count supports this clone. The chain carries TRBV2 and TRBJ2-7; 10 bases agree with TRBD1. The CDR3 runs to 14 residues. Germline CDR1 SNHLY, CDR2 FYNNEI. The V segment lost 6 bases and the J segment 2 bases; nucleotides outside the gene matches: 4. The CDR3 loop reads CASSLGQGAYEQYF. In nucleotides, the CDR3 is TGTGCCAGCAGCCTTGGACAGGGGGCCTACGAGCAGTACTTC.

This chain uses TRBV11-2 with TRBJ2-3; no firm D call. CDR3 length equals 12 residues. CDR1 and CDR2 (germline): SGHAT, FQNNGV. V lost 4 bases, J lost 2 bases, and 4 bases lay in between. CDR3 bases: TGTGCCAGCAGCTCATCCACAGATACGCAGTATTTT. This translates into CASSSSTDTQYF.

The V call is TRBV5-1, the J call TRBJ2-3; D not resolved. V was pared by 2 bases and J by 8 bases, with 12 bases between. CDR3 length: 13 amino acids. The germline V gene encodes CDR1 SGHRS and CDR2 YFSETQ. In nucleotides, the CDR3 is TGCGCCAGCAGCTTCGATCGGTCGGGTACGCAGTATTTT. This encodes CASSFDRSGTQYF.

The V gene is TRBV5-4, the J gene TRBJ2-7; possible D gene TRBD2, 5 bases. Germline V lookup: CDR1 SGHNT, CDR2 YYREEE (reference sequence). The CDR3 length is 12 residues. V gave up 5 bases and J gave up 6 bases, with 12 bases separating them. In DNA form, the CDR3 reads TGTGCCAGCAGTTTACCCGCGGGCGAGCAGTACTTC. This encodes CASSLPAGEQYF.

This clone is labeled large (0.1 to 1%). The V gene is TRBV7-9, the J gene TRBJ2-7; maybe TRBD1 (6 bases). Germline lookup yields CDR1 SEHNR and CDR2 FQNEAQ (reference sequence). The CDR3 spans 15 residues. V shed 5 bases and J shed 4 bases, with 18 bases lying between them. The CDR3 bases are TGTGCCAGCAGCCCCCACACAGGGTCGGAGTACGAGCAGTACTTC. Translation: CASSPHTGSEYEQYF.

The chain carries TRBV11-2 and TRBJ2-5, with D perhaps TRBD2 (6 bases). This CDR3 region has 13 residues. Trimming took off 5 bases at V and 5 bases at J, with 12 bases between the two ends. The germline V gene encodes CDR1 SGHAT and CDR2 FQNNGV. The CDR3 DNA reads TGTGCCAGCAGCCGGGGGTGGGAGGAGACCCAGTACTTC. As protein: CASSRGWEETQYF.

The V and J genes are TRBV30 and TRBJ1-5, with D tentatively TRBD1 (5 bases). The CDR3 has 14 residues. CDR1 is GTSNPN and CDR2 is SVGIG in the germline V gene (reference sequence). V lost 0 bases and J lost 5, with 11 bases in between. The CDR3 reads CAWSVRGGDQPQHF. CDR3 DNA: TGTGCCTGGAGTGTACGGGGGGGGGATCAGCCCCAGCATTTT.

The chain uses TRBV5-6 and TRBJ1-4, with TRBD1 matching over 7 bases. This CDR3 is built from 13 residues. Germline V gene lookup returns CDR1 SGHDT and CDR2 YYEEEE. Trimming removed 2 bases from V and 8 bases from J; junction bases left unmatched: 3. The DNA of the CDR3 is TGTGCCAGCAGCTTAAGGGACAGCGAAAAACTGTTTTTT. It yields the protein CASSLRDSEKLFF.